This T cell receptor beta chain was observed in a study of T cells in localized non-small cell lung cancer. The study, taken as a whole, reports: Uninvolved neighboring lung showed the greatest T cell clonality, exceeding tumor. Sequencing was limited to one tumor region, leaving the possibility of heterogeneity open. There were a median roughly 60 of the top 100 tumor clones appearing in adjacent lung. Elevated circulating T cell density in blood was associated with longer overall survival.

There are 15 residues in the CDR3. Germline CDR1 and CDR2: KGHSH and LQKENI. The V end was cut by 4 bases, the J end by 0 bases, with 13 bases between. Comment on this clone: Antigen: not known.

The protocol was immunoSEQ multiplex PCR, while the TCRdb copy is restricted to in-frame clones and leaves out a portion. In the table there are 35,000 to 40,000 clones, around 90% of which are singletons. The clonotype was recovered from a woman aged 40 to 75 with stage I lung adenocarcinoma. Sequencing used peripheral blood, obtained before any cancer treatment. The rearrangement links TRBV18 to TRBJ2-7, with D possibly matching TRBD2 (6 bases). Here the CDR3 reads CASSLGAGASYEQYF. The CDR3 region has the DNA TGTGCCAGCTCACTAGGAGCGGGCGCCTCCTACGAGCAGTACTTC.